These T cell receptor beta chains were read from a single sample in a study of CD8+ T cells in alopecia areata. The repertoire was sequenced with immunoSEQ multiplex PCR; TCRdb's copy has only in-frame clones and lacks some. The sample shows more than 200,000 clones, 67% of them seen only once. This specimen was CD4+ T cells sorted from blood, taken at week 0. The receptors were gathered from a human donor with alopecia areata. CDR3s include the opening cysteine and the closing phenylalanine or tryptophan. The order of the fields is J gene, V gene, clone size, CDR3 length, D gene, CDR3 protein, CDR3 DNA. D genes are given only for firm matches. Size is omitted from some rows. Given values are once, few, many or a class for expanded clones.

j_call: TRBJ1-1
v_call: TRBV30
clone_size: NA
cdr3_length: 16
d_call: TRBD1
cdr3_aa: CAWSSPTGPTNTEAFF
cdr3_nt: TGTGCCTGGAGTTCTCCGACAGGGCCGACGAACACTGAAGCTTTCTTT

j_call: TRBJ2-3
v_call: TRBV18
clone_size: NA
cdr3_length: 14
d_call: NA
cdr3_aa: CASSPDSSRDTQYF
cdr3_nt: TGTGCCAGCTCACCCGACAGCTCCAGAGATACGCAGTATTTT

j_call: TRBJ2-7
v_call: TRBV7-9
clone_size: few
cdr3_length: 16
d_call: NA
cdr3_aa: CASSFSLGISGYEQYF
cdr3_nt: TGTGCCAGCAGCTTTAGTCTCGGGATTTCAGGCTACGAGCAGTACTTC

j_call: TRBJ2-2
v_call: TRBV29-1
clone_size: few
cdr3_length: 13
d_call: TRBD1
cdr3_aa: CSADRGNTGELFF
cdr3_nt: TGCAGCGCAGACAGGGGAAACACCGGGGAGCTGTTTTTT

j_call: TRBJ2-5
v_call: TRBV29-1
clone_size: NA
cdr3_length: 12
d_call: NA
cdr3_aa: CSVEFGPGTQYF
cdr3_nt: TGCAGCGTTGAATTCGGGCCGGGGACCCAGTACTTC

j_call: TRBJ1-5
v_call: TRBV9
clone_size: NA
cdr3_length: 15
d_call: TRBD1
cdr3_aa: CASSVGQGMDQPQHF
cdr3_nt: TGTGCCAGCAGCGTAGGACAGGGTATGGATCAGCCCCAGCATTTT

j_call: TRBJ2-7
v_call: TRBV29-1
clone_size: NA
cdr3_length: 12
d_call: TRBD1
cdr3_aa: CSAVGTGAEQYF
cdr3_nt: TGCAGCGCTGTGGGGACAGGCGCCGAGCAGTACTTC

j_call: TRBJ2-3
v_call: TRBV6-6
clone_size: NA
cdr3_length: 16
d_call: NA
cdr3_aa: CASSSSGLEGPDTQYF
cdr3_nt: TGTGCCAGCAGTAGCTCGGGACTGGAGGGACCAGATACGCAGTATTTT

j_call: TRBJ1-3
v_call: TRBV30
clone_size: once
cdr3_length: 14
d_call: NA
cdr3_aa: CAWERDNAGNTIYF
cdr3_nt: TGTGCCTGGGAACGGGACAACGCTGGAAACACCATATATTTT

j_call: TRBJ2-5
v_call: TRBV7-2
clone_size: NA
cdr3_length: 14
d_call: NA
cdr3_aa: CASSPPSSVETQYF
cdr3_nt: TGTGCCAGCAGCCCTCCCTCTAGCGTGGAGACCCAGTACTTC

j_call: TRBJ2-7
v_call: TRBV4-1
clone_size: NA
cdr3_length: 14
d_call: NA
cdr3_aa: CASSHRTGMYEQYF
cdr3_nt: TGCGCCAGCAGCCACAGGACGGGAATGTACGAGCAGTACTTC

j_call: TRBJ2-2
v_call: TRBV5-1
clone_size: NA
cdr3_length: 18
d_call: TRBD1
cdr3_aa: CASPGTERPVLGTGELFF
cdr3_nt: TGCGCCAGCCCCGGGACAGAGCGCCCCGTCCTAGGCACCGGGGAGCTGTTTTTT

j_call: TRBJ1-5
v_call: TRBV30
clone_size: few
cdr3_length: 13
d_call: NA
cdr3_aa: CAWSGQANQPQHF
cdr3_nt: TGTGCCTGGAGTGGACAGGCGAATCAGCCCCAGCATTTT

j_call: TRBJ2-3
v_call: TRBV19
clone_size: NA
cdr3_length: 15
d_call: NA
cdr3_aa: CASSARDLSTDTQYF
cdr3_nt: TGTGCCAGTAGTGCCCGGGACCTCAGCACAGATACGCAGTATTTT

j_call: TRBJ2-2
v_call: TRBV2
clone_size: NA
cdr3_length: 14
d_call: TRBD1
cdr3_aa: CASSRDRTPGELFF
cdr3_nt: TGTGCCAGCAGCCGGGACAGGACCCCCGGGGAGCTGTTTTTT

j_call: TRBJ2-7
v_call: TRBV7-2
clone_size: few
cdr3_length: 14
d_call: NA
cdr3_aa: CASSLRGPSYEQYF
cdr3_nt: TGTGCCAGCAGCCTTCGGGGGCCGTCCTACGAGCAGTACTTC

j_call: TRBJ1-1
v_call: TRBV2
clone_size: few
cdr3_length: 12
d_call: NA
cdr3_aa: CASSFYGTEAFF
cdr3_nt: TGTGCCAGCAGTTTTTACGGCACTGAAGCTTTCTTT

j_call: TRBJ2-5
v_call: TRBV27
clone_size: NA
cdr3_length: 14
d_call: NA
cdr3_aa: CASSPKTGLETQYF
cdr3_nt: TGTGCCAGCAGTCCTAAAACAGGTTTAGAGACCCAGTACTTC

j_call: TRBJ2-7
v_call: TRBV18
clone_size: once
cdr3_length: 14
d_call: TRBD1
cdr3_aa: CASSPGQGTYEQYF
cdr3_nt: TGTGCCAGCTCACCAGGACAGGGGACCTACGAGCAGTACTTC

j_call: TRBJ2-5
v_call: TRBV29-1
clone_size: few
cdr3_length: 13
d_call: TRBD1
cdr3_aa: CSVKDRGGETQYF
cdr3_nt: TGCAGCGTCAAGGACAGGGGGGGAGAGACCCAGTACTTC

j_call: TRBJ2-2
v_call: TRBV15
clone_size: NA
cdr3_length: 14
d_call: NA
cdr3_aa: CATSRQLNTGELFF
cdr3_nt: TGTGCCACCAGCAGACAGCTGAACACCGGGGAGCTGTTTTTT

j_call: TRBJ2-5
v_call: TRBV2
clone_size: NA
cdr3_length: 14
d_call: TRBD1
cdr3_aa: CASRRDRGSETQYF
cdr3_nt: TGTGCCAGCCGTCGGGACAGGGGATCGGAGACCCAGTACTTC

j_call: TRBJ2-7
v_call: TRBV2
clone_size: NA
cdr3_length: 14
d_call: NA
cdr3_aa: CAARYTANSYEQYF
cdr3_nt: TGTGCCGCCCGATACACAGCGAACTCCTACGAGCAGTACTTC

j_call: TRBJ2-2
v_call: TRBV9
clone_size: NA
cdr3_length: 18
d_call: TRBD2
cdr3_aa: CASSVVPSGVTNTGELFF
cdr3_nt: TGTGCCAGCAGCGTAGTACCTAGCGGGGTGACGAACACCGGGGAGCTGTTTTTT

j_call: TRBJ1-5
v_call: TRBV25-1
clone_size: NA
cdr3_length: 13
d_call: NA
cdr3_aa: CASSEHQGQPQHF
cdr3_nt: TGTGCCAGCAGTGAACATCAGGGTCAGCCCCAGCATTTT

j_call: TRBJ1-1
v_call: TRBV7-8
clone_size: NA
cdr3_length: 15
d_call: TRBD1
cdr3_aa: CASSLLGQGPWEAFF
cdr3_nt: TGTGCCAGCAGCTTGTTGGGACAGGGGCCTTGGGAAGCTTTCTTT

j_call: TRBJ2-7
v_call: TRBV27
clone_size: NA
cdr3_length: 15
d_call: NA
cdr3_aa: CASSPQGWPSYEQYF
cdr3_nt: TGTGCCAGCAGTCCCCAGGGGTGGCCCTCCTACGAGCAGTACTTC

j_call: TRBJ2-7
v_call: TRBV5-1
clone_size: NA
cdr3_length: 14
d_call: NA
cdr3_aa: CASSEGGKAYEQYF
cdr3_nt: TGCGCCAGCAGCGAGGGCGGTAAAGCGTACGAGCAGTACTTC

j_call: TRBJ1-2
v_call: TRBV18
clone_size: once
cdr3_length: 16
d_call: TRBD1
cdr3_aa: CASSAGTGFGSYGYTF
cdr3_nt: TGTGCCAGCTCGGCCGGGACAGGCTTCGGATCCTATGGCTACACCTTC

j_call: TRBJ1-6
v_call: TRBV30
clone_size: NA
cdr3_length: 15
d_call: NA
cdr3_aa: CAWTLLQGRKSPLHF
cdr3_nt: TGTGCCTGGACCCTCCTACAGGGTAGGAAATCACCCCTCCACTTT

j_call: TRBJ1-3
v_call: TRBV30
clone_size: NA
cdr3_length: 11
d_call: NA
cdr3_aa: CAWSPLNTIYF
cdr3_nt: TGTGCCTGGAGTCCGCTAAACACCATATATTTT

j_call: TRBJ2-3
v_call: TRBV7-9
clone_size: NA
cdr3_length: 13
d_call: NA
cdr3_aa: CASSFGGTDTQYF
cdr3_nt: TGTGCCAGCAGCTTCGGGGGCACAGATACGCAGTATTTT

j_call: TRBJ2-7
v_call: TRBV27
clone_size: NA
cdr3_length: 13
d_call: NA
cdr3_aa: CASSLQGTYEQYF
cdr3_nt: TGTGCCAGCAGTTTACAGGGCACCTACGAGCAGTACTTC

j_call: TRBJ1-1
v_call: TRBV29-1
clone_size: NA
cdr3_length: 13
d_call: TRBD1
cdr3_aa: CSVTGQGKTEAFF
cdr3_nt: TGCAGCGTTACGGGACAGGGCAAAACTGAAGCTTTCTTT

j_call: TRBJ2-5
v_call: TRBV6-5
clone_size: NA
cdr3_length: 16
d_call: TRBD2
cdr3_aa: CASSYIAGGLQETQYF
cdr3_nt: TGTGCCAGCAGTTACATAGCGGGGGGACTCCAAGAGACCCAGTACTTC

j_call: TRBJ2-2
v_call: TRBV5-4
clone_size: few
cdr3_length: 16
d_call: NA
cdr3_aa: CASIDGGSLNTGELFF
cdr3_nt: TGTGCCAGCATAGACGGGGGTTCCTTAAACACCGGGGAGCTGTTTTTT

j_call: TRBJ2-1
v_call: TRBV9
clone_size: NA
cdr3_length: 15
d_call: NA
cdr3_aa: CASSGLVAAVDEQFF
cdr3_nt: TGTGCCAGCAGCGGTCTGGTTGCCGCCGTAGATGAGCAGTTCTTC

j_call: TRBJ1-1
v_call: TRBV27
clone_size: few
cdr3_length: 14
d_call: NA
cdr3_aa: CASSPWGVNTEAFF
cdr3_nt: TGTGCCAGCAGTCCCTGGGGGGTGAACACTGAAGCTTTCTTT

j_call: TRBJ2-5
v_call: TRBV10-3
clone_size: NA
cdr3_length: 11
d_call: NA
cdr3_aa: CAIAEEETQYF
cdr3_nt: TGTGCCATCGCCGAGGAGGAGACCCAGTACTTC

j_call: TRBJ1-1
v_call: TRBV20-1
clone_size: NA
cdr3_length: 11
d_call: NA
cdr3_aa: CSARRNTEAFF
cdr3_nt: TGCAGTGCTCGACGGAACACTGAAGCTTTCTTT

j_call: TRBJ2-1
v_call: TRBV4-1
clone_size: NA
cdr3_length: 18
d_call: TRBD2
cdr3_aa: CASSLGLAGSRRWNEQFF
cdr3_nt: TGCGCCAGCAGCCTCGGACTAGCGGGGTCTAGAAGGTGGAATGAGCAGTTCTTC

j_call: TRBJ2-7
v_call: TRBV5-1
clone_size: once
cdr3_length: 14
d_call: NA
cdr3_aa: CASSWGRGGYEQYF
cdr3_nt: TGCGCCAGCAGCTGGGGCAGGGGAGGCTACGAGCAGTACTTC

j_call: TRBJ1-2
v_call: TRBV5-4
clone_size: NA
cdr3_length: 12
d_call: NA
cdr3_aa: CASSPPVGGYTF
cdr3_nt: TGTGCCAGCAGCCCCCCGGTTGGTGGCTACACCTTC

j_call: TRBJ2-7
v_call: TRBV5-1
clone_size: NA
cdr3_length: 15
d_call: NA
cdr3_aa: CASRWDETGRHEQYF
cdr3_nt: TGCGCCAGCAGGTGGGATGAAACAGGGAGGCACGAGCAGTACTTC

j_call: TRBJ2-5
v_call: TRBV27
clone_size: NA
cdr3_length: 14
d_call: NA
cdr3_aa: CASSRLADQETQYF
cdr3_nt: TGTGCCAGCAGCCGTCTTGCGGACCAAGAGACCCAGTACTTC

j_call: TRBJ2-5
v_call: TRBV29-1
clone_size: NA
cdr3_length: 14
d_call: TRBD2
cdr3_aa: CSVGPGGWQETQYF
cdr3_nt: TGCAGCGTTGGACCGGGGGGGTGGCAAGAGACCCAGTACTTC

j_call: TRBJ2-5
v_call: TRBV7-9
clone_size: NA
cdr3_length: 14
d_call: NA
cdr3_aa: CASSSSGVQETQYF
cdr3_nt: TGTGCCAGCAGCTCATCCGGGGTACAAGAGACCCAGTACTTC

j_call: TRBJ1-4
v_call: TRBV9
clone_size: NA
cdr3_length: 16
d_call: TRBD1
cdr3_aa: CASSVAGGTVNEKLFF
cdr3_nt: TGTGCCAGCAGCGTAGCCGGGGGGACAGTTAATGAAAAACTGTTTTTT

j_call: TRBJ2-2
v_call: TRBV29-1
clone_size: few
cdr3_length: 15
d_call: TRBD1
cdr3_aa: CSVARGQAYTGELFF
cdr3_nt: TGCAGCGTTGCTCGAGGACAGGCTTACACCGGGGAGCTGTTTTTT

j_call: TRBJ1-1
v_call: TRBV10-3
clone_size: NA
cdr3_length: 13
d_call: NA
cdr3_aa: CAISDRAGTEAFF
cdr3_nt: TGTGCCATCAGCGACCGGGCAGGGACTGAAGCTTTCTTT

j_call: TRBJ2-1
v_call: TRBV5-1
clone_size: once
cdr3_length: 15
d_call: TRBD1
cdr3_aa: CASSLASGQFYEQFF
cdr3_nt: TGCGCCAGCAGCTTGGCTTCGGGACAGTTCTATGAGCAGTTCTTC

j_call: TRBJ2-2
v_call: TRBV2
clone_size: NA
cdr3_length: 16
d_call: TRBD2
cdr3_aa: CASSRESSGYTGELFF
cdr3_nt: TGTGCCAGCAGTAGGGAGTCTAGCGGTTACACCGGGGAGCTGTTTTTT

j_call: TRBJ2-3
v_call: TRBV7-3
clone_size: few
cdr3_length: 16
d_call: NA
cdr3_aa: CASSLIAAGLTDTQYF
cdr3_nt: TGTGCCAGCAGCTTAATCGCCGCGGGGCTGACAGATACGCAGTATTTT